This is a list of T cell receptor beta chains from one sample in a study of long-term antiretroviral therapy in people with HIV. Sequenced by immunoSEQ multiplex PCR; TCRdb stores in-frame clones only, minus some. Among more than 35,000 clones, around 94% were seen once, and the ten largest hold 3.6%. Sequenced here: unsorted PBMCs, sampled 4.1 years after starting antiretroviral therapy. All receptors come from a woman between 45 and 60 years old with HIV. CDR3s include the opening cysteine and the closing phenylalanine or tryptophan. The D gene is left open where the match is weak. Where a row states a size, it is once, few, many or the class of an expanded clone; other rows omit it.

cdr3_aa: CASSTTGGLNTEAFF
cdr3_nt: TGTGCCAGCAGTACAACAGGGGGCCTGAACACTGAAGCTTTCTTT
v_call: TRBV27
d_call: TRBD1
j_call: TRBJ1-1
clone_size: .

cdr3_aa: CASSPGGATYNEQFF
cdr3_nt: TGTGCCAGCAGTCCCGGGGGGGCGACCTACAATGAGCAGTTCTTC
v_call: TRBV2
d_call: TRBD2
j_call: TRBJ2-1
clone_size: .

cdr3_aa: CASSRDGVGVTDTQYF
cdr3_nt: TGTGCCAGCAGCCGCGACGGGGTAGGGGTCACAGATACGCAGTATTTT
v_call: TRBV11-2
d_call: .
j_call: TRBJ2-3
clone_size: .

cdr3_aa: CASSVGENSNQPQHF
cdr3_nt: TGTGCCAGCAGCGTAGGTGAAAATAGCAATCAGCCCCAGCATTTT
v_call: TRBV9
d_call: .
j_call: TRBJ1-5
clone_size: .

cdr3_aa: CSAGGATNEKLFF
cdr3_nt: TGCAGCGCTGGGGGGGCTACTAATGAAAAACTGTTTTTT
v_call: TRBV29-1
d_call: .
j_call: TRBJ1-4
clone_size: .

cdr3_aa: CASTRSLAGMTNTGELFF
cdr3_nt: TGTGCCAGCACCCGGTCACTAGCGGGGATGACGAACACCGGGGAGCTGTTTTTT
v_call: TRBV2
d_call: TRBD2
j_call: TRBJ2-2
clone_size: .

cdr3_aa: CASSPGRGQGGNNEQFF
cdr3_nt: TGTGCCAGCTCTCCCGGCAGGGGGCAGGGTGGGAACAATGAGCAGTTCTTC
v_call: TRBV27
d_call: TRBD1
j_call: TRBJ2-1
clone_size: .

cdr3_aa: CASRPLSGGGTEAFF
cdr3_nt: TGTGCCAGCAGGCCCCTGTCCGGGGGCGGCACTGAAGCTTTCTTT
v_call: TRBV5-6
d_call: .
j_call: TRBJ1-1
clone_size: once

cdr3_aa: CASSLGQARSYNEQFF
cdr3_nt: TGTGCCAGCAGCTTGGGACAAGCAAGAAGCTACAATGAGCAGTTCTTC
v_call: TRBV5-4
d_call: .
j_call: TRBJ2-1
clone_size: .

cdr3_aa: CASSDRGRTDTQYF
cdr3_nt: TGCGCCAGCAGTGATAGGGGCCGCACAGATACGCAGTATTTT
v_call: TRBV10-2
d_call: .
j_call: TRBJ2-3
clone_size: .